The clone carrying this T cell receptor beta chain was seen more than once but under ten times. The antigen remains undetermined. These data belong to a study of T-cell memory formation after mild COVID-19. The V gene lost 6 bases and the J gene lost 2 bases, with 11 bases spanning the gap. Germline V CDR1 and CDR2: MDHEN, SYDVKM. CDR3 length: 13 amino acids. Study outcomes and limitations: CD4/CD8 balance held among clones contracting day 15 to 85, and later expanders leaned CD4+. Several responding clones turned up in pre-infection memory, indicating that cross-reactive memory may have taken part. In second-wave clones peaking day 37, SARS-CoV-2 specificity remained unconfirmed.

TCRdb passed the 5' RACE reads through MiXCR, listing each CDR3 protein once. This sample has under 300,000 distinct CDR3 sequences, with roughly 8% found just once. What was sequenced was PBMCs or a T cell subset sorted from them (not recorded which). The clonotype originates from a man younger than 30 who had mild COVID-19 (a few samples of this study predate the infection). Cell type and time point are not known. V is TRBV28 and J is TRBJ2-7; D uncertain. CDR3 DNA sequence: TGTGCCAGCAGCCCTGCCCGGACCTACGAGCAGTACGTC. Amino acids: CASSPARTYEQYV.